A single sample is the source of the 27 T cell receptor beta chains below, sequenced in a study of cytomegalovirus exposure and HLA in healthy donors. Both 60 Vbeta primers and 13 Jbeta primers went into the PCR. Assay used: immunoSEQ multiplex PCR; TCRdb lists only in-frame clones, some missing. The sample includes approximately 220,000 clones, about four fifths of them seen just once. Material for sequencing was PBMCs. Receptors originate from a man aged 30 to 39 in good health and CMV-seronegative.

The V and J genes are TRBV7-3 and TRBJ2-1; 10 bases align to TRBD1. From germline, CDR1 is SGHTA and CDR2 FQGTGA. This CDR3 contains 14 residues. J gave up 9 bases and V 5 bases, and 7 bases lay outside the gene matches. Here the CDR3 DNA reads TGTGCCAGCAGCCCCGGGACAGGGGTTGGTGAGCAGTTCTTC. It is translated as CASSPGTGVGEQFF.

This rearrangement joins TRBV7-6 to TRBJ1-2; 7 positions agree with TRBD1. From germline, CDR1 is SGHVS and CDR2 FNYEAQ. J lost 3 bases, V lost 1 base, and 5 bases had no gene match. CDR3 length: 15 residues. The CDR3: CASSLVPGGDYGYTF. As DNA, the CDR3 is TGTGCCAGCAGCTTAGTTCCAGGGGGTGACTATGGCTACACCTTC.

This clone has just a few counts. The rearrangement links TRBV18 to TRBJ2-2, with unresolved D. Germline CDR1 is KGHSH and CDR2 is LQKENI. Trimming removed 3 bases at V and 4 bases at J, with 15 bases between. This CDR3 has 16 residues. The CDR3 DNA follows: TGTGCCAGCTCACCGACATCCGATCCGAGCACCGGGGAGCTGTTTTTT. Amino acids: CASSPTSDPSTGELFF.

DNA of the CDR3: TGTGCCAGCCAACAGAACACCGGGGAGCTGTTTTTT. As protein: CASQQNTGELFF. The chain links TRBV6-6 to TRBJ2-2, with D unresolved. The CDR3 spans 12 residues. V lost 8 bases and J lost 1, with 5 bases in between. CDR1 MNHNY and CDR2 SVGAGI come from the germline V gene (reference sequence).

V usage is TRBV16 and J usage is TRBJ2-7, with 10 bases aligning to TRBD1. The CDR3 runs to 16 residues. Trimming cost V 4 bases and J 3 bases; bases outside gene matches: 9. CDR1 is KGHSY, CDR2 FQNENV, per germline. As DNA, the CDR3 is TGTGCCAGCAGCCCTCGGGGGACAGGGGTTATCTACGAGCAGTACTTC. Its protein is CASSPRGTGVIYEQYF.

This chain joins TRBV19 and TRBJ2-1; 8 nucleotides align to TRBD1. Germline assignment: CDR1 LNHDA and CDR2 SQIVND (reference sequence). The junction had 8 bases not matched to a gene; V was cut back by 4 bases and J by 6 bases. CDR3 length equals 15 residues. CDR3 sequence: CASSRTGRFGNEQFF. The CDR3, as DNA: TGTGCCAGTAGTAGGACAGGGAGGTTTGGCAATGAGCAGTTCTTC.

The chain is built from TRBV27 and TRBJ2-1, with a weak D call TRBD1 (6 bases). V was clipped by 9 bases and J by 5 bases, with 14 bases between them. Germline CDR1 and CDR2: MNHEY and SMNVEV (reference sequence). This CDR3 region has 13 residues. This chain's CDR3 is CASSGTPNNEQFF. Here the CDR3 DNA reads TGTGCCAGTTCCGGGACACCAAACAATGAGCAGTTCTTC.

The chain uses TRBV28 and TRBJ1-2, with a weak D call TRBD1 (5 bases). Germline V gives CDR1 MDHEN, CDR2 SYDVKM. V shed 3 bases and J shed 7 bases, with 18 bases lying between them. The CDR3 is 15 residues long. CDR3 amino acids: CASSFAALQVAGYTF. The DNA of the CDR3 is TGTGCCAGCAGTTTCGCCGCGTTACAGGTTGCTGGCTACACCTTC.

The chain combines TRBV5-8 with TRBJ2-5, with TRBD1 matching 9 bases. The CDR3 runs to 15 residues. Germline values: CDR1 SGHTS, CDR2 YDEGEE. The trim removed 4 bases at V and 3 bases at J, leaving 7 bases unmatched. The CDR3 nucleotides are TGTGCCAGCAGCCCTTGGACAGGGGTGGAAGAGACCCAGTACTTC. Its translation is CASSPWTGVEETQYF.

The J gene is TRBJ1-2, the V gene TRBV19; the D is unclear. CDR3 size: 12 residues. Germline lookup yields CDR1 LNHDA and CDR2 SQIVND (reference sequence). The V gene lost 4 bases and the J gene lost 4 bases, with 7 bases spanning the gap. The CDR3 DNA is TGTGCCAGTAGTAGCGGCCTCTATGGCTACACCTTC. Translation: CASSSGLYGYTF. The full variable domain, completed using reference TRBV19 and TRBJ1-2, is DGGITQSPKYLFRKEGQNVTLSCEQNLNHDAMYWYRQDPGQGLRLIYYSQIVNDFQKGDIAEGYSVSREKKESFPLTVTSAQKNPTAFYLCASSSGLYGYTFGSGTRLTVV.

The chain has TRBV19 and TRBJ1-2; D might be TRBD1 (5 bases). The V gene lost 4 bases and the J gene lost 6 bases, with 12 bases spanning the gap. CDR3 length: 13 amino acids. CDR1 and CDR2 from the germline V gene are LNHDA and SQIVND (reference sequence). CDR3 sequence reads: CASSKGLMDGYTF. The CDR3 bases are TGTGCCAGTAGTAAGGGACTGATGGATGGCTACACCTTC.

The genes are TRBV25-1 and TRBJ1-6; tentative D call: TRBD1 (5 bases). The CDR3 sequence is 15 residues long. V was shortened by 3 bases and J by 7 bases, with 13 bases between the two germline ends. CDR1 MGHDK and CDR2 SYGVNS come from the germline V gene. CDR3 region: CASSEFRGLNSPLHF. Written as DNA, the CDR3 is TGTGCCAGCAGTGAGTTTAGGGGACTGAATTCACCCCTCCACTTT.

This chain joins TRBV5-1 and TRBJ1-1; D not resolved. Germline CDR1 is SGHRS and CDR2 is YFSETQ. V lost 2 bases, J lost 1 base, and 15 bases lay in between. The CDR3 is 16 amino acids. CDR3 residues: CASSLRDGGGNTEAFF. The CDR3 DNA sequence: TGCGCCAGCAGCTTACGAGACGGAGGAGGGAACACTGAAGCTTTCTTT.

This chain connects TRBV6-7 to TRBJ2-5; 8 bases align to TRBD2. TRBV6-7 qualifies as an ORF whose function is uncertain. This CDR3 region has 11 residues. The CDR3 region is CSRGGGETQYF. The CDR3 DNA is TGTTCCCGGGGGGGCGGAGAGACCCAGTACTTC.

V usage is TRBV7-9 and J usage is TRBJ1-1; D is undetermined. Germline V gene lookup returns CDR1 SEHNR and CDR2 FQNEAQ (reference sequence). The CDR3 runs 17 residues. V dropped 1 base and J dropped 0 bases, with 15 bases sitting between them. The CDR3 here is CASSLEFGHAMNTEAFF. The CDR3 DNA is TGTGCCAGCAGCTTAGAATTTGGGCATGCTATGAACACTGAAGCTTTCTTT.

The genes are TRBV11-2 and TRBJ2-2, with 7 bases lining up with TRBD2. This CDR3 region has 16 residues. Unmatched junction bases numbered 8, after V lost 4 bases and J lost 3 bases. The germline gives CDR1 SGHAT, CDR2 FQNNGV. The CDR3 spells CASSSAAGSHTGELFF. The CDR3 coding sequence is TGTGCCAGCAGCTCGGCAGCGGGATCACACACCGGGGAGCTGTTTTTT.

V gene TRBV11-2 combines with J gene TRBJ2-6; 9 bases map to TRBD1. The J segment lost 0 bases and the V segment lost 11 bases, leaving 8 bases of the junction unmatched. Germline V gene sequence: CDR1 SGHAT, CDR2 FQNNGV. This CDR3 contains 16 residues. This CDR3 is CASVGTGFSGANVLTF. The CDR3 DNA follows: TGTGCCTCGGTGGGGACAGGGTTCTCTGGGGCCAACGTCCTGACTTTC.

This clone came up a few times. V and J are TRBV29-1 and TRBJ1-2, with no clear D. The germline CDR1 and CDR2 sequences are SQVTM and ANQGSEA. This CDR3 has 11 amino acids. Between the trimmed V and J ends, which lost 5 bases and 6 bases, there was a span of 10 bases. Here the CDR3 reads CSVNELDGYTF. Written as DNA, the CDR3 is TGCAGCGTTAATGAGCTCGATGGCTACACCTTC. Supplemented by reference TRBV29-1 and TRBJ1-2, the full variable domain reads SAVISQKPSRDICQRGTSLTIQCQVDSQVTMMFWYRQQPGQSLTLIATANQGSEATYESGFVIDKFPISRPNLTFSTLTVSNMSPEDSSIYLCSVNELDGYTFGSGTRLTVV.

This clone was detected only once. CDR3 in amino acids: CASSEGSGRSRSPLHF. CDR3 coding DNA: TGTGCCAGCAGTGAAGGGAGCGGCAGGAGTCGATCACCCCTCCACTTT. The chain employs TRBV2 and TRBJ1-6; no clear D gene. The germline V gene has CDR1 SNHLY and CDR2 FYNNEI. Between the trimmed V and J ends, which lost 1 base and 10 bases, there was a span of 17 bases. The CDR3 is 16 amino acids. The full variable domain, in which reference TRBV2 and TRBJ1-6 provide the parts outside the CDR3, is EPEVTQTPSHQVTQMGQEVILRCVPISNHLYFYWYRQILGQKVEFLVSFYNNEISEKSEIFDDQFSVERPDGSNFTLKIRSTKLEDSAMYFCASSEGSGRSRSPLHFGNGTRLTVT.

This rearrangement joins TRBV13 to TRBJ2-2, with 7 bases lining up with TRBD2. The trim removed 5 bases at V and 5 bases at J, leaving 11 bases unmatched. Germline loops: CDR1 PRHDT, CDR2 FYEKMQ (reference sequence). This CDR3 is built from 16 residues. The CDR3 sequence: CASSEGVAGETGELFF. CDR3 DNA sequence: TGTGCCAGCAGCGAAGGGGTGGCGGGGGAGACCGGGGAGCTGTTTTTT.

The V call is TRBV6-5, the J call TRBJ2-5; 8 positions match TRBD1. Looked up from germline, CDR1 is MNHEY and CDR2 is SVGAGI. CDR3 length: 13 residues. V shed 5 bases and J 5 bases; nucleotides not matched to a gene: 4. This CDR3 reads CASSKTGVETQYF. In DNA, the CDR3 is TGTGCCAGCAGTAAGACAGGGGTCGAGACCCAGTACTTC.

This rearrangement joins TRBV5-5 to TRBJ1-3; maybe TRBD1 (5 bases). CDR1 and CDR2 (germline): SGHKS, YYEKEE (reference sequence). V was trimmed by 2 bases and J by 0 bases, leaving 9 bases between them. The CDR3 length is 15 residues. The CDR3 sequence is CASSLQVPSGNTIYF. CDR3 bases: TGTGCCAGCAGCTTACAGGTTCCCTCTGGAAACACCATATATTTT.

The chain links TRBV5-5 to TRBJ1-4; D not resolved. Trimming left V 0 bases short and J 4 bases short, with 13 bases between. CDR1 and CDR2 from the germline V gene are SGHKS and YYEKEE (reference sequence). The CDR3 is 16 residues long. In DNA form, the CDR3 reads TGTGCCAGCAGCTTGGCGGTGGGCGGGGTTAATGAAAAACTGTTTTTT. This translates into CASSLAVGGVNEKLFF.

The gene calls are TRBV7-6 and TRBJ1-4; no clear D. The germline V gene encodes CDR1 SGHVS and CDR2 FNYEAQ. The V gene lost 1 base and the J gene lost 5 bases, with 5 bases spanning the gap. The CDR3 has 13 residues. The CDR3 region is CASSLVLNEKLFF. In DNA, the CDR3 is TGTGCCAGCAGCTTAGTCTTGAATGAAAAACTGTTTTTT.

CDR3 sequence: CASSWGQGAGDEQFF. The CDR3 region has the DNA TGTGCCAGCAGTTGGGGACAGGGGGCCGGAGATGAGCAGTTCTTC. The J gene is TRBJ2-1, the V gene TRBV28; TRBD1 aligns across 12 bases. Germline values: CDR1 MDHEN, CDR2 SYDVKM. CDR3 size: 15 residues. The junction had 6 bases not matched to a gene; V was cut back by 4 bases and J by 8 bases. Together with reference TRBV28 and TRBJ2-1, the CDR3 gives the full variable domain: DVKVTQSSRYLVKRTGEKVFLECVQDMDHENMFWYRQDPGLGLRLIYFSYDVKMKEKGDIPEGYSVSREKKERFSLILESASTNQTSMYLCASSWGQGAGDEQFFGPGTRLTVL.

The chain's CDR3 is CASSVRDRGGEQYF. Written as DNA, the CDR3 is TGTGCCAGCAGCGTCCGGGACAGGGGGGGGGAGCAGTACTTC. The chain couples TRBV9 to TRBJ2-7; 11 bases map to TRBD1. The CDR3 totals 14 residues. Germline assignment: CDR1 SGDLS and CDR2 YYNGEE. J gave up 7 bases and V 2 bases, and 5 bases lay outside the gene matches.

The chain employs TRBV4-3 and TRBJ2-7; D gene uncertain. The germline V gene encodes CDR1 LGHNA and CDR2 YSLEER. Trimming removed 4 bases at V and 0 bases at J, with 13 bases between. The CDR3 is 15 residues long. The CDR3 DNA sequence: TGCGCCAGCAGCCCCGCGGTTTTAAGCTCCTACGAGCAGTACTTC. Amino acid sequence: CASSPAVLSSYEQYF.